This is a list of T cell receptor beta chains from one sample in a study of blood T cell repertoires in COVID-19. TCRdb's copy holds only in-frame clones and misses some; the assay was immunoSEQ multiplex PCR. In the table there are nearly 400,000 clones, around 92% of which are singletons. Sequenced: PBMCs or T cells enriched from blood (not recorded which). The receptors here all came from a woman aged 25 to 39 who had recovered from COVID-19. Each CDR3 is given with its conserved first and last residue. Each record gives: clone size, J gene, D gene, V gene, CDR3 DNA, CDR3 protein. D genes are given only for firm matches. Some rows mark clone size as missing; the rest say once, few, many or name a class of expanded clone.

size: -; J: TRBJ1-1; D: -; V: TRBV5-1; DNA: TGCGCCAGCAGCTTTACGGACAGGAACACTGAAGCTTTCTTT; CDR3: CASSFTDRNTEAFF
size: -; J: TRBJ2-7; D: -; V: TRBV5-6; DNA: TGTGCCAGCAGCTTGGAACGGGAGAGGTCCTACGAGCAGTACTTC; CDR3: CASSLERERSYEQYF
size: -; J: TRBJ1-1; D: TRBD1; V: TRBV4-2; DNA: TGTGCCAGCAGCCAAGGCGCAGGGGGCCTAAACACTGAAGCTTTCTTT; CDR3: CASSQGAGGLNTEAFF
size: -; J: TRBJ1-6; D: TRBD1; V: TRBV30; DNA: TGTGCCTGGAGGGCCCGGGGACAGACTAATTCACCCCTCCACTTT; CDR3: CAWRARGQTNSPLHF
size: -; J: TRBJ1-5; D: -; V: TRBV19; DNA: TGTGCCAGTATCCAGGCAAGCAATCAGCCCCAGCATTTT; CDR3: CASIQASNQPQHF
size: -; J: TRBJ2-7; D: TRBD2; V: TRBV5-1; DNA: TGCGCCAGCAGCTTAGGGACTAGTCTGGGCGAGCAGTACTTC; CDR3: CASSLGTSLGEQYF
size: once; J: TRBJ2-7; D: -; V: TRBV7-2; DNA: TGTGCCAGCAGCTTAGAGGCCACCTCGGGGGAGCAGTACTTC; CDR3: CASSLEATSGEQYF
size: few; J: TRBJ1-1; D: -; V: TRBV30; DNA: TGTGCCTGGAGGCGAGGAATGAACACTGAAGCTTTCTTT; CDR3: CAWRRGMNTEAFF
size: -; J: TRBJ2-3; D: TRBD2; V: TRBV11-2; DNA: TGTGCCAGCAGCGGGGCGGGAGGTAGCACAGATACGCAGTATTTT; CDR3: CASSGAGGSTDTQYF
size: -; J: TRBJ2-4; D: TRBD1; V: TRBV19; DNA: TGTGCCAGTAGTATACAGGGGGCGGGCATTCAGTACTTC; CDR3: CASSIQGAGIQYF
size: once; J: TRBJ2-7; D: -; V: TRBV6-6; DNA: TGTGCCAGCAGCCCTGTCAGGGGCTCCTACGAGCAGTACTTC; CDR3: CASSPVRGSYEQYF
size: once; J: TRBJ1-4; D: TRBD1; V: TRBV28; DNA: TGTGCCAGCAATTCCGGGACAGGGGACGAAAAACTGTTTTTT; CDR3: CASNSGTGDEKLFF